Listed here are 9 T cell receptor beta chains from one sample, sequenced in a study of beta chain features in type 1 diabetes. Expressed TCRB transcripts got sequenced, as all isolated RNA was reverse transcribed. Produced via immunoSEQ multiplex PCR; TCRdb's table is partial and in-frame only. Of about 350,000 clones in the sample, less than 20% were seen once. The sequencing sample was made of naive CD4+ T cells from blood. The receptors were sampled from a woman between 18 and 29 years old in good health.

This clone appeared a few times. This chain joins TRBV19 and TRBJ1-1; possibly TRBD1 for D (5 bases). Germline assignment: CDR1 LNHDA and CDR2 SQIVND (reference sequence). Trimming shortened V by 4 bases and J by 1 base, and 13 bases separated the two germline ends. The CDR3 is 15 amino acids. CDR3 nucleotide sequence: TGTGCCAGTAGTAACCGGGACGGGGGGAACACTGAAGCTTTCTTT. Translating it yields CASSNRDGGNTEAFF.

This clone came up a few times. This sequence joins TRBV5-1 and TRBJ2-1, with 9 bases identical to TRBD2. The V gene's germline CDR1 is SGHRS and CDR2 YFSETQ. CDR3 length: 16 residues. Trimming removed 0 bases from V and 4 bases from J; junction bases left unmatched: 5. CDR3 amino acids: CASSLGVTSGYNEQFF. The DNA of the CDR3 is TGCGCCAGCAGCTTGGGGGTGACTAGCGGATACAATGAGCAGTTCTTC.

This clone came up a few times. This chain uses TRBV29-1 with TRBJ2-1; the D gene is possibly TRBD2 (6 bases). Trimming pared 7 bases from V and 10 bases from J, leaving 23 bases between. Germline V CDR1 and CDR2: SQVTM, ANQGSEA. The CDR3 is 14 residues long. For the CDR3, the DNA is TGCAGCGCCGGACGTCTGAATTTCGCGGGGGAGCAGTTCTTC. The encoded protein is CSAGRLNFAGEQFF.

The chain couples TRBV5-1 to TRBJ1-1; D not resolved. This CDR3 spans 13 amino acids. The germline V and J ends were trimmed by 2 bases and 5 bases, with 10 bases remaining between them. Germline CDR1 is SGHRS and CDR2 is YFSETQ. CDR3 DNA sequence: TGCGCCAGCAGCTTTGCGGGGAGGACTGAAGCTTTCTTT. Translated, it gives CASSFAGRTEAFF.

This clone has more than one count but fewer than ten. This chain links TRBV2 with TRBJ1-1; weak D call: TRBD1 (5 bases). The length of the CDR3 is 13 residues. Germline V gives CDR1 SNHLY, CDR2 FYNNEI. The V end was cut by 5 bases, the J end by 1 base, with 8 bases between. The CDR3, as DNA: TGTGCCAGCAGTAAGGACACGAACACTGAAGCTTTCTTT. It translates to CASSKDTNTEAFF.

This clone has only a few counts. The V gene is TRBV5-4, the J gene TRBJ1-1; 8 nucleotides match TRBD1. Germline lookup yields CDR1 SGHNT and CDR2 YYREEE (reference sequence). Trimming cost V 0 bases and J 4 bases; bases outside gene matches: 11. The CDR3 runs to 17 residues. The CDR3 DNA is TGTGCCAGCAGCTTGGGAGGGGCAGGGGGCGCGAGCACTGAAGCTTTCTTT. Its protein product is CASSLGGAGGASTEAFF. Full variable domain (rest looked up from reference TRBV5-4 and TRBJ1-1): ETGVTQSPTHLIKTRGQQVTLRCSSQSGHNTVSWYQQALGQGPQFIFQYYREEENGRGNFPPRFSGLQFPNYSSELNVNALELDDSALYLCASSLGGAGGASTEAFFGQGTRLTVV.

This clone has a handful of counts. The chain joins TRBV7-9 to TRBJ1-4, with TRBD1 matching over 12 bases. This CDR3 is built from 14 residues. V trimming: 5 bases; J trimming: 8 bases; junction bases outside the gene matches: 3. Germline V gives CDR1 SEHNR, CDR2 FQNEAQ (reference sequence). In nucleotides, the CDR3 is TGTGCCAGCAGCGAAGGGACAGGGGGCGAAAAACTGTTTTTT. It encodes CASSEGTGGEKLFF.

This clone came up a few times. The chain employs TRBV7-2 and TRBJ2-5; D perhaps matches TRBD2 (5 bases). Trimming shortened V by 5 bases and J by 5 bases, and 12 bases separated the two germline ends. The V gene's germline CDR1 is SGHTA and CDR2 FQGNSA. The CDR3 loop spans 13 amino acids. This chain's CDR3 is CASSRWQRETQYF. CDR3 DNA: TGTGCCAGCAGCCGTTGGCAGCGGGAGACCCAGTACTTC.

This clone came up a few times. This chain joins TRBV4-1 and TRBJ2-3; possible D gene TRBD2, 5 bases. The CDR3 consists of 16 residues. Looked up from germline, CDR1 is MGHRA and CDR2 is YSYEKL. V was shortened by 1 base and J by 4 bases, with 15 bases between the two germline ends. CDR3 DNA sequence: TGCGCCAGCAGCCAAGGACGCAGTGGAGGACCAGATACGCAGTATTTT. Amino acid sequence: CASSQGRSGGPDTQYF.